The rows below give T cell receptor beta chains drawn from one sample of a study of CD8 T cells in Susac syndrome. TCRdb reanalysed the immunoSEQ multiplex PCR reads using MiXCR and keeps one entry per CDR3 protein. The table lists approximately 170,000 distinct CDR3 sequences, approximately 94% of them singletons. Sequenced material: CD4+ T cells from PBMCs. These receptors were taken from a human donor with multiple sclerosis. The CDR3 runs from the conserved cysteine through the conserved F or W. A D gene is named only where the DNA matches it firmly. The size of a clone is reported for some rows only, either as once, few or many, or as a class for expanded clones.

>NA|NA|TRBJ2-3|TRBV20-1
TGCAGTGCTTACGCTAGGACCCGAAGCACAGATACGCAGTATTTT
CSAYARTRSTDTQYF
>NA|TRBD2|TRBJ2-5|TRBV20-1
TGCAGTGCTAGAGCGACTAGCGGCCAAGAGACCCAGTACTTC
CSARATSGQETQYF
>NA|NA|TRBJ2-7|TRBV27
TGTGCCAGCAAAGATGCCTACGAGCAGTACTTC
CASKDAYEQYF
>NA|NA|TRBJ2-5|TRBV2
TGTGCCAGCAGTGAAATCCTGGGAAGGGGAGAGACCCAGTACTTC
CASSEILGRGETQYF
>NA|TRBD2|TRBJ2-2|TRBV19
TGTGCCACCCAGGGACTAGCGAACACCGGGGAGCTGTTTTTT
CATQGLANTGELFF
>once|NA|TRBJ2-2|TRBV2
TGTGCCAGCATCGAGGGTGGGGCCGGGGAGCTGTTTTTT
CASIEGGAGELFF
>NA|TRBD1|TRBJ1-2|TRBV5-1
TGCGCCAGCAACTCGGGACAGGGACTCTATGGCTACACCTTC
CASNSGQGLYGYTF
>NA|NA|TRBJ1-3|TRBV4-1
TGCGCCAGCAGCCAAGAGGACACTCGAAACACCATATATTTT
CASSQEDTRNTIYF
>NA|NA|TRBJ1-5|TRBV6-2/TRBV6-3
TGTGCCAGCAGTTTTATGGCCAGCAATCAGCCCCAGCATTTT
CASSFMASNQPQHF
>NA|NA|TRBJ2-7|TRBV28
TGTGCCAGCTACCCCGGGAGTTTCTCCGAGCAGTACTTC
CASYPGSFSEQYF
>NA|TRBD2|TRBJ2-2|TRBV7-3
TGTGCCAGCAGCCCGACTAGCGGGAGTTTCACCGGGGAGCTGTTTTTT
CASSPTSGSFTGELFF
>NA|TRBD2|TRBJ2-1|TRBV5-1
TGCGCCAGCAGCCCGGCTAGCGGGAGTTTTACTGAGCAGTTCTTC
CASSPASGSFTEQFF
>NA|NA|TRBJ2-7|TRBV29-1
TGCAGCGTTGAAGATCGGGCAGGTGGGGGCTACGAGCAGTACTTC
CSVEDRAGGGYEQYF
>NA|TRBD1|TRBJ2-1|TRBV29-1
TGCAGCGCTGGACAGGGGTCCTACAATGAGCAGTTCTTC
CSAGQGSYNEQFF
>NA|NA|TRBJ2-2|TRBV11-2
TGTGCCAGCAGCCCCTGGGGGGCCGGGGAGCTGTTTTTT
CASSPWGAGELFF
>NA|TRBD2|TRBJ2-5|TRBV7-2
TGTGCCAGCAGCTTAAGGAGGACGGGAGGAGGAGAGACCCAGTACTTC
CASSLRRTGGGETQYF
>NA|NA|TRBJ1-1|TRBV3-1
TGTGCCAGCAGCCAAGCCGGGCCGAACACTGAAGCTTTCTTT
CASSQAGPNTEAFF
>NA|NA|TRBJ1-1|TRBV29-1
TGCAGCGTTGCTCGGGGAGGGACTGAAGCTTTCTTT
CSVARGGTEAFF
>once|NA|TRBJ1-1|TRBV7-9
TGTGCCAGCAGCCGGGACCTACTACTTGAAGCTTTCTTT
CASSRDLLLEAFF
>NA|NA|TRBJ2-5|TRBV6-1
TGTGCCAGCAGTGAAGCGGGAGAGACCCAGTACTTC
CASSEAGETQYF
>NA|TRBD1|TRBJ1-1|TRBV27
TGTGCCAGCAGTACTTATAGGACAGGGATGAACACTGAAGCTTTCTTT
CASSTYRTGMNTEAFF
>NA|NA|TRBJ1-4|TRBV18
TGTGCCAGCTCACCCCAGGGGAAGGAAAAACTGTTTTTT
CASSPQGKEKLFF
>NA|NA|TRBJ1-2|TRBV28
TGTGCCAGCAGCAAAGTTGGGGGCCGCTACACCTTC
CASSKVGGRYTF
>NA|NA|TRBJ2-7|TRBV6-5
TGTGCCAGCAGTTACTTGGGGTTTCACGAGCAGTACTTC
CASSYLGFHEQYF
>few|NA|TRBJ2-5|TRBV5-1
TGCGCCAGCAGCTTGTTTTCTGGGGAAGAGACCCAGTACTTC
CASSLFSGEETQYF
>NA|NA|TRBJ1-2|TRBV5-4
TGTGCCAGCAGCTTGGGGACCCAGGGCCCAAACTATGGCTACACCTTC
CASSLGTQGPNYGYTF
>NA|NA|TRBJ1-1|TRBV30
TGTGCCTGGAGGACTCAGAGAAACACTGAAGCTTTCTTT
CAWRTQRNTEAFF
>NA|TRBD2|TRBJ2-2|TRBV28
TGTGCCAGCAGTTGGGCCCGGACTAGCCTCGCCGGGGAGCTGTTTTTT
CASSWARTSLAGELFF
>once|NA|TRBJ2-5|TRBV20-1
TGCAGTGCTCCCTTTGGGGCGGACCAAGAGACCCAGTACTTC
CSAPFGADQETQYF
>NA|NA|TRBJ1-2|TRBV30
TGTGCCTGGAGTACGAACGTCTATGGCTACACCTTC
CAWSTNVYGYTF
>NA|NA|TRBJ2-5|TRBV11-3
TGTGCCAGCAGTCTCCGGGATCCCGGGACCCAGTACTTC
CASSLRDPGTQYF
>NA|NA|TRBJ2-6|TRBV30
TGTGCCTGGGGGGCTTTCGGGGCCAACGTCCTGACTTTC
CAWGAFGANVLTF
>NA|TRBD2|TRBJ2-1|TRBV20-1
TGCAGTGCTGGAGCGGGAGGGCCCAATGAGCAGTTCTTC
CSAGAGGPNEQFF
>NA|NA|TRBJ1-5|TRBV6-5
TGTGCCAGCAGTTACCGGAATCCAGGGTCGCGTCAGCCCCAGCATTTT
CASSYRNPGSRQPQHF
>NA|NA|TRBJ2-7|TRBV3-1
TGTGCCAGCAGCGCGACTGGGTTTGAGGACGAGCAGTACTTC
CASSATGFEDEQYF
>NA|NA|TRBJ2-3|TRBV27
TGTGCCAGCAGGAGTGGGGGCACAGATACGCAGTATTTT
CASRSGGTDTQYF
>NA|NA|TRBJ1-3|TRBV30
TGTGCCTGGAGTATACTAACCGGGACCTCTGGAAACACCATATATTTT
CAWSILTGTSGNTIYF
>NA|TRBD2|TRBJ2-7|TRBV5-6
TGTGCCAGCAGCTTCGGTAGCGGGAGAGGCTACGAGCAGTACTTC
CASSFGSGRGYEQYF
>NA|TRBD1|TRBJ2-7|TRBV28
TGTGCCAGCAGCTCCGGGACAGAGTACGAGCAGTACTTC
CASSSGTEYEQYF
>NA|NA|TRBJ2-1|TRBV19
TGTGCCAGTCGCGTCAACCCGAGCTCCTACAATGAGCAGTTCTTC
CASRVNPSSYNEQFF
>NA|NA|TRBJ2-5|TRBV19
TGTGCCAGTAGTTTGACAGGCCTATGGGAGACCCAGTACTTC
CASSLTGLWETQYF
>NA|NA|TRBJ1-2|TRBV3-1
TGTGCCAGCAGCCAAGGGGGGCCCTATGGCTACACCTTC
CASSQGGPYGYTF
>NA|NA|TRBJ1-4|TRBV30
TGTGCCTGGAGCGGGTCAACTAATGAAAAACTGTTTTTT
CAWSGSTNEKLFF
>NA|TRBD2|TRBJ2-4|TRBV7-2
TGTGCCAGCAGCTTAGAATCTAGCGGCAAAAACATTCAGTACTTC
CASSLESSGKNIQYF
>NA|NA|TRBJ1-2|TRBV20-1
TGCAGTGCTAAGGCAGCGAACTATGGCTACACCTTC
CSAKAANYGYTF
>few|NA|TRBJ2-3|TRBV12-3/TRBV12-4
TGTGCCAGCAGTTTAGGGCGGAGCCTCACAGATACGCAGTATTTT
CASSLGRSLTDTQYF